This is a list of T cell receptor beta chains from one sample in a study of T cell changes during pregnancy in multiple sclerosis. Sequenced by immunoSEQ multiplex PCR; TCRdb stores in-frame clones only, minus some. The repertoire holds about 51,000 clones, 94% seen once, with about 0.5% in the top ten. Sequenced material: CD4+ T cells from peripheral blood mononuclear cells, taken in the second trimester of pregnancy. These receptors all come from a female donor with multiple sclerosis, enrolled in a pregnancy study. Each CDR3 is given with its conserved first and last residue. The D gene is left open where the match is weak. Rows may omit the clone size; those that give it use once, few, many or a size class.

D: .
V: TRBV15
size: .
J: TRBJ1-2
DNA: TGTGCCACCAGCAGACCCACGACAGGTGGCTACACCTTC
CDR3: CATSRPTTGGYTF

D: TRBD1
V: TRBV19
size: .
J: TRBJ2-7
DNA: TGTGCCAGTAGTGCACAGGGGGCTGGGGTCTACGAGCAGTACTTC
CDR3: CASSAQGAGVYEQYF

D: TRBD1
V: TRBV2
size: .
J: TRBJ1-5
DNA: TGTGCCAGCAGTGGGGACAGGGAACAGCCCCAGCATTTT
CDR3: CASSGDREQPQHF

D: .
V: TRBV18
size: .
J: TRBJ1-4
DNA: TGTGCCAGCTCACCAACAAAGACAATCCCTAATGAAAAACTGTTTTTT
CDR3: CASSPTKTIPNEKLFF

D: .
V: TRBV4-3
size: .
J: TRBJ1-1
DNA: TGCGCCAGCAGCCAAGAATTGGGGAGGACTGAAGCTTTCTTT
CDR3: CASSQELGRTEAFF

D: .
V: TRBV7-3
size: .
J: TRBJ2-7
DNA: TGTGCCAGCAGCTTAATCTGGGGCGAGTCCTACGAGCAGTACTTC
CDR3: CASSLIWGESYEQYF

D: TRBD2
V: TRBV5-6
size: once
J: TRBJ2-3
DNA: TGTGCCAGCAGTTTTTTTCTAGCGGGGGGGCAAGGCACAGATACGCAGTATTTT
CDR3: CASSFFLAGGQGTDTQYF

D: TRBD2
V: TRBV7-3
size: .
J: TRBJ2-3
DNA: TGTGCCAGCAGCTTAATTGCGGGGGGCGGCACAGATACGCAGTATTTT
CDR3: CASSLIAGGGTDTQYF

D: TRBD1
V: TRBV9
size: .
J: TRBJ1-4
DNA: TGTGCCAGCAGCGCACAGGGGGCGGTTGAAAAACTGTTTTTT
CDR3: CASSAQGAVEKLFF

D: .
V: TRBV6-4
size: .
J: TRBJ2-3
DNA: TGTGCCAGCAGTGGTGGGCGGGGTGAAGATACGCAGTATTTT
CDR3: CASSGGRGEDTQYF

D: TRBD1
V: TRBV29-1
size: .
J: TRBJ1-1
DNA: TGCAGCGTTGAAGAGTCGACAGGGCGCACTGAAGCTTTCTTT
CDR3: CSVEESTGRTEAFF

D: .
V: TRBV6-5
size: .
J: TRBJ2-1
DNA: TGTGCCAGCAGTTACGCCACCGCGGAAAATGAGCAGTTCTTC
CDR3: CASSYATAENEQFF

D: .
V: TRBV18
size: .
J: TRBJ2-5
DNA: TGTGCCAGCTCACCACTTAAGGCGGGCCAAGAGACCCAGTACTTC
CDR3: CASSPLKAGQETQYF

D: TRBD1
V: TRBV30
size: .
J: TRBJ1-2
DNA: TGTGCCTGGAGTGCGGACAGGGCAAACTATGGCTACACCTTC
CDR3: CAWSADRANYGYTF

D: TRBD2
V: TRBV7-2
size: .
J: TRBJ2-1
DNA: TGTGCCAGCAGCTCCCCTAGCGGGGGGCTACTCAATGAGCAGTTCTTC
CDR3: CASSSPSGGLLNEQFF

D: TRBD2
V: TRBV10-3
size: .
J: TRBJ2-1
DNA: TGTGCCATCAGTGACTGGGGACTAGCGGGGAGCAATGAGCAGTTCTTC
CDR3: CAISDWGLAGSNEQFF

D: TRBD1
V: TRBV19
size: .
J: TRBJ1-1
DNA: TGTGCCAGTAACGACAGGGGGGACTCTGAAGCTTTCTTT
CDR3: CASNDRGDSEAFF

D: .
V: TRBV19
size: once
J: TRBJ1-2
DNA: TGTGCCAGTAGTATAGTCGGGGGATATGGCTACACCTTC
CDR3: CASSIVGGYGYTF

D: .
V: TRBV5-4
size: .
J: TRBJ2-7
DNA: TGTGCCAGCAGCTTCTCAGGCTACGAGCAGTACTTC
CDR3: CASSFSGYEQYF

D: .
V: TRBV7-3
size: .
J: TRBJ2-3
DNA: TGTGCCAGCAGCAGACACAGTTCCACAGATACGCAGTATTTT
CDR3: CASSRHSSTDTQYF

D: TRBD1
V: TRBV18
size: .
J: TRBJ1-2
DNA: TGTGCCAGCTCACCACCTGGACAGGGCGGGGGTTTTAACTATGGCTACACCTTC
CDR3: CASSPPGQGGGFNYGYTF

D: TRBD2
V: TRBV9
size: once
J: TRBJ2-1
DNA: TGTGCCAGCAGCGCGACTAGCGGGGGGGCCCAGAGCTCCTACAATGAGCAGTTCTTC
CDR3: CASSATSGGAQSSYNEQFF

D: .
V: TRBV15
size: .
J: TRBJ1-1
DNA: TGTGCCACCAGCCGGGGGGGGGCCTCGAACACTGAAGCTTTCTTT
CDR3: CATSRGGASNTEAFF

D: .
V: TRBV7-2
size: .
J: TRBJ1-1
DNA: TGTGCCAGCAGCTCGGCGTCGAGGGCCACTGAAGCTTTCTTT
CDR3: CASSSASRATEAFF

D: .
V: TRBV6-1
size: .
J: TRBJ2-7
DNA: TGTGCCAGCAGTGTACTACAGGCCGAGCAGTACTTC
CDR3: CASSVLQAEQYF

D: .
V: TRBV7-9
size: .
J: TRBJ1-4
DNA: TGTGCCAGCAGCTTGAGACAGACTGCTGCAACTAATGAAAAACTGTTTTTT
CDR3: CASSLRQTAATNEKLFF

D: .
V: TRBV4-1
size: .
J: TRBJ1-1
DNA: TGCGCCAGCAGCCAACAGGGCCTGAACACTGAAGCTTTCTTT
CDR3: CASSQQGLNTEAFF

D: TRBD2
V: TRBV5-1
size: once
J: TRBJ2-3
DNA: TGCGCCAGCCGACGACTAGCGGGGGTCCTCACAGATACGCAGTATTTT
CDR3: CASRRLAGVLTDTQYF

D: .
V: TRBV7-7
size: .
J: TRBJ1-2
DNA: TGTGCCAGCAGCTTAATTCAAGTGGGCAGGGACACTAACTATGGCTACACCTTC
CDR3: CASSLIQVGRDTNYGYTF

D: .
V: TRBV7-2
size: .
J: TRBJ2-5
DNA: TGTGCCAGCAGCCTCCAAGAGACCCAGTACTTC
CDR3: CASSLQETQYF

D: .
V: TRBV20-1
size: .
J: TRBJ2-7
DNA: TGCAGTGCTAGACCCAGCTACGAGCAGTACTTC
CDR3: CSARPSYEQYF